This TCR beta chain derives from a study of T cells in Graves' hyperthyroidism and ophthalmopathy. General observations from the study: Classification by a 13 V-J model distinguished ophthalmopathy from stable hyperthyroidism. Most clonotypes expanded in thyroid above 0.001 were likewise present in blood.

TCR beta CDR3 sequences were amplified from RNA transcripts. HTBI primers were used for first-round RT-PCR of the TCR CDR3. One entry per CDR3 protein, called by TCRdb with MiXCR from the multiplex PCR reads. The data show under 700,000 distinct CDR3 sequences, around 42% seen once. This clonotype was found many times. No antigen is known for it. Exclusion of patients followed from uncontrolled infection, other autoimmune disease, pregnancy or lactation. V was cut by 4 bases and J by 4 bases, with 16 bases left in between. Looked up from germline, CDR1 is LNHDA and CDR2 is SQIVND (reference sequence). CDR3 length equals 15 residues.

The clonotype was recovered from a young woman with Graves' hyperthyroidism. The V and J genes are TRBV19 and TRBJ2-5; weak D call: TRBD1 (6 bases). The sample taken for sequencing was peripheral blood or thyroid tissue (not recorded which). CDR3 nucleotides: TGTGCCAGTAGTAGACAGGTTCGGCTATCAGAGACCCAGTACTTC. It encodes CASSRQVRLSETQYF. Together with reference TRBV19 and TRBJ2-5, the CDR3 gives the full variable domain: DGGITQSPKYLFRKEGQNVTLSCEQNLNHDAMYWYRQDPGQGLRLIYYSQIVNDFQKGDIAEGYSVSREKKESFPLTVTSAQKNPTAFYLCASSRQVRLSETQYFGPGTRLLVL.